These 21 T cell receptor beta chains were sequenced from one sample in a study of T cells in Graves' hyperthyroidism and ophthalmopathy. Authors of the study amplified TCR beta CDR3 regions from RNA transcripts. With the HTBI primer set, the TCR CDR3 went through a first round of RT-PCR. TCRdb itself ran the multiplex PCR reads through MiXCR, one entry per CDR3 protein. This sample yields hundreds of thousands of distinct CDR3 sequences, of which about 13% are seen a single time; 9.2% belongs to the top ten. The specimen was blood. The receptors shown here come from a young woman with Graves' hyperthyroidism.

This clonotype was counted at least ten times. The V call is TRBV20-1, the J call TRBJ2-3; no firm D call. Germline-derived CDR1 and CDR2 are DFQATT and SNEGSKA (reference sequence). V lost 3 bases and J 3 bases, leaving 7 bases between the germline ends. The length of the CDR3 is 12 residues. DNA of the CDR3: TGCAGTGCTAGGAGAACAACAGATACGCAGTATTTT. It specifies CSARRTTDTQYF.

Details on this clonotype: One junction end disagrees with the germline gene, perhaps due to a read error. V usage is TRBV9 and J usage is TRBJ1-1; D is unclear. Per germline, CDR1 SGDLS and CDR2 YYNGEE. This CDR3 region has 14 residues. For the CDR3, the DNA is TGTGCCAGCAGCCTCGCGGACTTGAACGCTGAAGCTTTCTTT. Translation: CASSLADLNAEAFF.

This clonotype was counted ten times or more. This chain joins TRBV19 and TRBJ1-1; D not certain. V shed 5 bases and J shed 0 bases, with 19 bases lying between them. The germline CDR1 and CDR2 sequences are LNHDA and SQIVND (reference sequence). This CDR3 is built from 17 residues. The CDR3 loop is CASSPVGYLLMNTEAFF. CDR3 nucleotides: TGTGCCAGTAGTCCAGTTGGATATCTCCTCATGAACACTGAAGCTTTCTTT.

About this clonotype: The conserved phenylalanine or tryptophan is not found at the CDR3 terminus, so this likely reflects a read error. The gene calls are TRBV3-1 and TRBJ1-6; D not certain. V was pared by 1 base and J by 6 bases, with 7 bases between. Germline lookup yields CDR1 LGHDT and CDR2 YNNKEL (reference sequence). This CDR3 has 14 residues. The CDR3 reads CASSQGGRNSPLHS. The DNA of the CDR3 is TGTGCCAGCAGCCAAGGCGGGCGTAATTCACCCCTCCACTCT.

This clonotype was seen just once. This chain joins TRBV28 and TRBJ2-1; 10 positions match TRBD1. This CDR3 has 15 amino acids. Germline V CDR1 and CDR2: MDHEN, SYDVKM. V lost 6 bases, J lost 6 bases, and 8 bases stayed unmatched. The CDR3: CASSGSRQGANEQFF. The CDR3 nucleotides read TGTGCCAGCAGCGGGAGCAGACAGGGGGCCAATGAGCAGTTCTTC.

V gene TRBV28 combines with J gene TRBJ1-6, with D possibly matching TRBD1 (5 bases). With 7 bases removed from V and 6 bases from J, the gap between germline ends came to 19 bases. The CDR3 runs to 16 residues. Germline V lookup: CDR1 MDHEN, CDR2 SYDVKM. The CDR3 bases are TGTGCCAGCAACAAGGGGCCGGGCGGTGTTAATTCACCCCTCCACTTT. This gives the protein CASNKGPGGVNSPLHF.

This clonotype was counted ten times or more. The chain joins TRBV28 to TRBJ1-1, with D possibly TRBD1 on 5 matching bases. V lost 7 bases to trimming and J lost 1 base, with 10 bases between them. This CDR3 has 13 residues. In germline, CDR1 is MDHEN, CDR2 SYDVKM. The CDR3 region has the DNA TGTGCCAGCACCGAGACAGCGAACACTGAAGCTTTCTTT. This codes for CASTETANTEAFF. Drawing the rest from reference TRBV28 and TRBJ1-1, the complete variable domain is DVKVTQSSRYLVKRTGEKVFLECVQDMDHENMFWYRQDPGLGLRLIYFSYDVKMKEKGDIPEGYSVSREKKERFSLILESASTNQTSMYLCASTETANTEAFFGQGTRLTVV.

The table lists this clonotype with many counts. J is TRBJ2-7 and V is TRBV20-1, with D maybe TRBD1 (6 bases). The CDR3 consists of 14 residues. Trimming removed 3 bases from V and 3 bases from J, with 15 bases in between. Germline V gives CDR1 DFQATT, CDR2 SNEGSKA (reference sequence). CDR3 sequence: CSARRQALHYEQYF. The CDR3 DNA follows: TGCAGTGCTAGGAGACAGGCACTCCACTACGAGCAGTACTTC.

This clonotype was recorded many times. The chain employs TRBV6-1 and TRBJ2-5; perhaps TRBD1 as D (5 bases). Germline-derived CDR1 and CDR2 are MNHNS and SASEGT. V lost 2 bases and J lost 1, with 11 bases in between. There are 15 residues in the CDR3. For the CDR3, the DNA is TGTGCCAGCAGTGAACTAGACAGCATCCAAGAGACCCAGTACTTC. This gives the protein CASSELDSIQETQYF.

This clonotype was seen repeatedly, ten times or more. The rearrangement uses TRBV7-2 and TRBJ2-2, with D perhaps TRBD1 (6 bases). Trimming took off 5 bases at V and 6 bases at J, with 25 bases between the two ends. The CDR3 length is 18 residues. Germline V gene data show CDR1 as SGHTA and CDR2 as FQGNSA. CDR3 region: CASSPRTRAGEASGELFF. In DNA, the CDR3 is TGTGCCAGCAGCCCCCGAACACGGGCAGGGGAAGCGTCCGGGGAGCTGTTTTTT.

This clonotype showed up many times. The V gene is TRBV6-1, the J gene TRBJ1-1, with TRBD1 identical over 11 bases. The V gene's germline CDR1 is MNHNS and CDR2 SASEGT. J was trimmed by 7 bases and V by 6 bases; bases with no gene match: 10. The CDR3 spans 15 residues. In nucleotides, the CDR3 is TGTGCCAGCAGGCATACCGGACAGGGGGCGAGTGAAGCTTTCTTT. It encodes CASRHTGQGASEAFF.

This clonotype showed up many times. The rearrangement joins TRBV2 to TRBJ2-1; D ambiguous. Between the trimmed V and J ends, which lost 5 bases and 1 base, there was a span of 15 bases. This CDR3 has 16 residues. The germline V gene encodes CDR1 SNHLY and CDR2 FYNNEI. CDR3 nucleotide sequence: TGTGCCAGCAGTACGGACGGCCAGAGGTCCTACAATGAGCAGTTCTTC. It encodes CASSTDGQRSYNEQFF.

About this clonotype: Germline and junction disagree at one end, which may indicate a read error. V and J are TRBV18 and TRBJ1-4; D gene uncertain. The CDR3 is 17 residues long. Germline lookup yields CDR1 KGHSH and CDR2 LQKENI. CDR3 bases: TGTGCCAGCTCACCCCAGGAATCAAGCGCAACTAATGTAAAACTGTTTTTT. This encodes CASSPQESSATNVKLFF.

This clonotype was observed a few times. This rearrangement joins TRBV19 to TRBJ2-1, with no clear D. Between the trimmed V and J ends, which lost 6 bases and 9 bases, there was a span of 15 bases. This CDR3 comprises 13 residues. CDR1 and CDR2 (germline): LNHDA, SQIVND (reference sequence). Written as DNA, the CDR3 is TGTGCCAGTAGCCCGCTTAGTCACGCTGAGCAGTTCTTC. It encodes CASSPLSHAEQFF.

This clonotype was found many times. The chain has TRBV6-1 and TRBJ1-2; TRBD1 is a possible D gene (5 bases). The germline V gene has CDR1 MNHNS and CDR2 SASEGT. The CDR3 length is 12 residues. V was shortened by 6 bases and J by 3 bases, with 8 bases between the two germline ends. The CDR3 DNA follows: TGTGCCAGCAGGGCGACAGACTATGGCTACACCTTC. Its translation: CASRATDYGYTF.

This clonotype was detected many times. This sequence joins TRBV7-9 and TRBJ1-4; maybe TRBD1 (5 bases). The CDR3 has 13 residues. In germline, CDR1 is SEHNR, CDR2 FQNEAQ (reference sequence). Deletions cut 4 bases from V and 8 bases from J, with 11 bases between. The DNA of the CDR3 is TGTGCCAGCAGCTACGGGGGAAGAGAAAAACTGTTTTTT. It is translated as CASSYGGREKLFF.

Many counts were recorded for this clonotype. The J gene is TRBJ2-1, the V gene TRBV7-8; 8 positions agree with TRBD2. Germline V lookup: CDR1 SGHVS, CDR2 FQNEAQ. The CDR3 runs to 21 residues. J lost 2 bases, V lost 0 bases, and 18 bases had no gene match. CDR3 coding DNA: TGTGCCAGCAGCTTAGCTTTTCTTGGCGGGAGGCCCGGGAGGACCTACAATGAGCAGTTCTTC. Translating gives CASSLAFLGGRPGRTYNEQFF.

This clonotype was observed a handful of times. The V and J genes are TRBV5-4 and TRBJ2-2; 9 bases align to TRBD2. The CDR3 runs 15 residues. V shed 3 bases, J shed 1 base, and the junction held 1 base outside the gene matches. Germline lookup yields CDR1 SGHNT and CDR2 YYREEE (reference sequence). The CDR3 spells CASSSSGMNTGELFF. In nucleotides, the CDR3 is TGTGCCAGCAGCTCTAGCGGGATGAACACCGGGGAGCTGTTTTTT. Variable domain in full (rest from reference TRBV5-4 and TRBJ2-2): ETGVTQSPTHLIKTRGQQVTLRCSSQSGHNTVSWYQQALGQGPQFIFQYYREEENGRGNFPPRFSGLQFPNYSSELNVNALELDDSALYLCASSSSGMNTGELFFGEGSRLTVL.

The chain links TRBV6-1 to TRBJ2-7; TRBD1 matches at 9 bases. The germline V gene encodes CDR1 MNHNS and CDR2 SASEGT. The trim removed 6 bases at V and 2 bases at J, leaving 11 bases unmatched. The CDR3 runs 16 residues. This CDR3 is CASSPFAGQGTYEQYF. The CDR3 DNA is TGTGCCAGCAGCCCCTTCGCGGGACAGGGCACCTACGAGCAGTACTTC.

This clonotype was detected many times. The V and J genes are TRBV5-6 and TRBJ1-3, with 7 bases identical to TRBD1. The CDR3 has 17 residues. V lost 0 bases and J lost 0; bases outside the gene matches: 6. CDR1 is SGHDT and CDR2 is YYEEEE in the germline V gene. The CDR3 sequence: CASSLARQGISGNTIYF. Here the CDR3 DNA reads TGTGCCAGCAGCTTGGCGCGACAGGGTATCTCTGGAAACACCATATATTTT.

The chain has TRBV2 and TRBJ1-2, with D uncertain. Germline CDR1 SNHLY, CDR2 FYNNEI. Trimming took off 7 bases at V and 1 base at J, with 10 bases between the two ends. The CDR3 spans 13 residues. This CDR3 reads CASMGRLNYGYTF. The CDR3 nucleotides read TGTGCCAGCATGGGTCGGCTTAACTATGGCTACACCTTC.